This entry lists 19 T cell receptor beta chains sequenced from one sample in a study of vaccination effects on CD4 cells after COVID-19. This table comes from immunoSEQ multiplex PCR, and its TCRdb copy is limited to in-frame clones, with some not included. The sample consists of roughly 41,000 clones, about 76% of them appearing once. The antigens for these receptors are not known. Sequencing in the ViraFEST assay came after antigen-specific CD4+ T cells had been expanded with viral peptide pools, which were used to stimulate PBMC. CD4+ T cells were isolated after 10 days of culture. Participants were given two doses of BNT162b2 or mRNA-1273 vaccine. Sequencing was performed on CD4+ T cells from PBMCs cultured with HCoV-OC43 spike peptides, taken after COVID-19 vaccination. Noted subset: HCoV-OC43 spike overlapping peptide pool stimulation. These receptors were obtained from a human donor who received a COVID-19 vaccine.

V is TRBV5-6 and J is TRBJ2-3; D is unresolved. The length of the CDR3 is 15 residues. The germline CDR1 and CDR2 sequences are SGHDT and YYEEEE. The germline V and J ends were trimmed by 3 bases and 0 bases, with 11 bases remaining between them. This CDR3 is CASSSGSRSTDTQYF. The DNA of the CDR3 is TGTGCCAGCAGCTCTGGGTCTCGAAGCACAGATACGCAGTATTTT.

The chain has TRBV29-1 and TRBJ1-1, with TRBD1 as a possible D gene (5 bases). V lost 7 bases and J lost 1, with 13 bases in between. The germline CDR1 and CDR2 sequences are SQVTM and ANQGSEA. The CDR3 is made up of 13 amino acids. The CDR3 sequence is CSAWGGENTEAFF. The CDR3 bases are TGCAGCGCCTGGGGGGGGGAGAACACTGAAGCTTTCTTT.

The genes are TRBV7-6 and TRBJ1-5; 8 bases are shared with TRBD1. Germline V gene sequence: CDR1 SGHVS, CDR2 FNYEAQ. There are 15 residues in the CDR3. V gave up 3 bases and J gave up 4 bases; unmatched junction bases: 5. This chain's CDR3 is CASSLTGEVNQPQHF. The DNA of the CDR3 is TGTGCCAGCAGCTTGACAGGGGAGGTTAATCAGCCCCAGCATTTT.

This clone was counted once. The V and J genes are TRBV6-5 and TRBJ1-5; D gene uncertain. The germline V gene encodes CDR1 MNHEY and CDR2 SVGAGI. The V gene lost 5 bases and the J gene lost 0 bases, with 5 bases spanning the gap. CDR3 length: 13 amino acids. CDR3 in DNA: TGTGCCAGCAGTCTACTTAGCAATCAGCCCCAGCATTTT. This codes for CASSLLSNQPQHF.

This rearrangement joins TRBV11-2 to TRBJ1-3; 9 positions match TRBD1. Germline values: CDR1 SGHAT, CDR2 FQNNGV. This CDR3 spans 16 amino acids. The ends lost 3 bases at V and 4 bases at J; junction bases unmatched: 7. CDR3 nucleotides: TGTGCCAGCAGCTTTGACAGGGGGGGCCTCGGAAACACCATATATTTT. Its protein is CASSFDRGGLGNTIYF.

The CDR3 DNA follows: TGCGCCAGCGGAAAGGGACTAGCGGAAGAGACCCAGTACTTC. Amino acids: CASGKGLAEETQYF. The genes are TRBV10-2 and TRBJ2-5; 11 bases line up with TRBD2. V lost 8 bases, J lost 3 bases, and 5 bases stayed unmatched. Germline CDR1 and CDR2: WSHSY and SAAADI. The CDR3 sequence is 14 residues long.

The CDR3 DNA reads as TGTGCCAGCTCACGAAAGACGGGAAACACTGAAGCTTTCTTT. It yields the protein CASSRKTGNTEAFF. This chain links TRBV18 with TRBJ1-1, with unresolved D. The germline CDR1 and CDR2 sequences are KGHSH and LQKENI. Trimming removed 4 bases at V and 2 bases at J, with 11 bases between. The CDR3 spans 14 residues.

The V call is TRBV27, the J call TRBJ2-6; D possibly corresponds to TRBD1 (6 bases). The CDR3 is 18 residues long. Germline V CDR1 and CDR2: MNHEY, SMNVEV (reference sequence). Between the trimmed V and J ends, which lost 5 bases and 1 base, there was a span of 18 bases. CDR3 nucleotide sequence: TGTGCCAGCAGTCCACAGGGAGTTGAAGAGTCTGGGGCCAACGTCCTGACTTTC. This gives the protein CASSPQGVEESGANVLTF.

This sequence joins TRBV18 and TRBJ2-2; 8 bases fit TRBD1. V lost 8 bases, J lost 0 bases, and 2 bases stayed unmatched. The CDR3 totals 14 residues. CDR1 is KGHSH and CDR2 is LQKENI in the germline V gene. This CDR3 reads CASAGQANTGELFF. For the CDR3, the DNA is TGTGCCAGCGCGGGACAGGCGAACACCGGGGAGCTGTTTTTT.

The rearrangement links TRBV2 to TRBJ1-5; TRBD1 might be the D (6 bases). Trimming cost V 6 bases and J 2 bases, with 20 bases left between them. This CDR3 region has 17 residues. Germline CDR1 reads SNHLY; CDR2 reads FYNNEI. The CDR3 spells CASRYSRGALGNQPQHF. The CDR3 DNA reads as TGTGCCAGCAGATACTCACGGGGGGCCCTCGGCAATCAGCCCCAGCATTTT.

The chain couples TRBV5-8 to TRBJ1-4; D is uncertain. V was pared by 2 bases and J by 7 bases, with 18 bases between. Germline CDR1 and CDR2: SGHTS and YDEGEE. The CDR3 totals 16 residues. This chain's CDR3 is CASSFFGRARSEKLFF. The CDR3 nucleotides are TGTGCCAGCAGCTTTTTCGGACGGGCGCGAAGTGAAAAACTGTTTTTT.

CDR3 loop: CASSLARNEKLFF. CDR3 DNA sequence: TGCGCCAGCAGCTTGGCTAGGAATGAAAAACTGTTTTTT. The V call is TRBV5-1, the J call TRBJ1-4; D is undetermined. Germline CDR1 SGHRS, CDR2 YFSETQ. V was trimmed by 0 bases and J by 5 bases, leaving 5 bases between them. This CDR3 region has 13 residues.

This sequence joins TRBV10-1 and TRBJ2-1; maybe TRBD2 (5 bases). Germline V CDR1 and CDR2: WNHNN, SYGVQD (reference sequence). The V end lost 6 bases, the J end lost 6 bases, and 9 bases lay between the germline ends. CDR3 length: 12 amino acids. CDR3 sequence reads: CASSDYSNEQFF. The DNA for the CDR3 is TGCGCCAGCAGCGACTATTCCAATGAGCAGTTCTTC.

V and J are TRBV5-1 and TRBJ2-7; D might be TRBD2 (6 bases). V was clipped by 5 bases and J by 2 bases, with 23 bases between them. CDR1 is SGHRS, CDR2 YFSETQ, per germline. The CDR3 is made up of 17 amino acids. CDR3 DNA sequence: TGCGCCAGCAGATACTGGGACTTTAACCGCACCCCCTACGAGCAGTACTTC. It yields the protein CASRYWDFNRTPYEQYF.

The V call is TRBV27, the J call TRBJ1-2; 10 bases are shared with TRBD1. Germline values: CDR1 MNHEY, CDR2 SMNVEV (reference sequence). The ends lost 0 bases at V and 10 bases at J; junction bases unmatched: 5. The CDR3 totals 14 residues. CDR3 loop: CASSLSVTGGDYTF. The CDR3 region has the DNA TGTGCCAGCAGTTTATCGGTGACAGGGGGCGACTACACCTTC.

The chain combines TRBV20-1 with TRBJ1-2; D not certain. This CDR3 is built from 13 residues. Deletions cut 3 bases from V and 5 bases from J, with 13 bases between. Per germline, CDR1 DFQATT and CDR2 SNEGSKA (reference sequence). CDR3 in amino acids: CSASPQSDYGYTF. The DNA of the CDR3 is TGCAGTGCTAGTCCCCAGTCTGATTATGGCTACACCTTC.

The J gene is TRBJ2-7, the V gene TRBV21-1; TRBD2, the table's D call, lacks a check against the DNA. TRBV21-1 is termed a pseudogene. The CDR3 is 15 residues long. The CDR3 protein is CASSKARRPIYEQYF. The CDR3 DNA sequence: TGTGCCAGCAGCAAAGCACGGAGACCAATCTACGAGCAGTACTTC.

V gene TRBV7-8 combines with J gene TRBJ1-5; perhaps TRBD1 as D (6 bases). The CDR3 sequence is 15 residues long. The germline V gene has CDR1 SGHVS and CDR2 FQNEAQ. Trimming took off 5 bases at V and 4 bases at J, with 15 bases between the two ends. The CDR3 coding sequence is TGTGCCAGCAGCCGAAACAGGGTTGGGAATCAGCCCCAGCATTTT. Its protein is CASSRNRVGNQPQHF.

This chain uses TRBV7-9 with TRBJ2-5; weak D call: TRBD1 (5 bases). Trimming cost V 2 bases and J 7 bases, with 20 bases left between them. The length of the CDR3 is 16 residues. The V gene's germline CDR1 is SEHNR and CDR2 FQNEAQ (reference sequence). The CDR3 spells CASSLWAPGPIGTQYF. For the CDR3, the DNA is TGTGCCAGCAGCTTATGGGCTCCAGGGCCTATAGGGACCCAGTACTTC.